This is a list of T cell receptor beta chains from one sample in a study of T cell responses to AZD1222 COVID-19 vaccine. TCRdb's table, derived via immunoSEQ multiplex PCR, lists solely in-frame clones and lacks some. Here the sample spans 73,000 or so clones, around 81% being singletons. The source was peripheral blood, collected 28 days after the second AZD1222 dose. These receptors were obtained from an adult who received the AZD1222 COVID-19 vaccine. Each CDR3 is given with its conserved first and last residue. The D gene is left open where the match is weak. Where a row states a size, it is once, few, many or the class of an expanded clone; other rows omit it.

CDR3nt: TGTGCCAGCAGCTTCGGGTCGGACGGGAGAACAGATACGCAGTATTTT; CDR3aa: CASSFGSDGRTDTQYF; v_gene: TRBV13; j_gene: TRBJ2-3; abundance: few; d_gene: NA
CDR3nt: TGTGCCACCACGCCGCTGGGCGGGGGGCCGGTGGAGACCCAGTACTTC; CDR3aa: CATTPLGGGPVETQYF; v_gene: TRBV15; j_gene: TRBJ2-5; abundance: NA; d_gene: TRBD2
CDR3nt: TGTGCCAGCAGCTTAATGAATTCACCCCTCCACTTT; CDR3aa: CASSLMNSPLHF; v_gene: TRBV7-6; j_gene: TRBJ1-6; abundance: once; d_gene: NA
CDR3nt: TGTGCCAGAAGCTCGCCCCGGGACAGTAGCACAGATACGCAGTATTTT; CDR3aa: CARSSPRDSSTDTQYF; v_gene: TRBV5-3; j_gene: TRBJ2-3; abundance: NA; d_gene: TRBD1
CDR3nt: TGCGCCAGCAGCCCGACATCGGGGGCTGAAAAACTGTTTTTT; CDR3aa: CASSPTSGAEKLFF; v_gene: TRBV5-1; j_gene: TRBJ1-4; abundance: NA; d_gene: NA
CDR3nt: TGTGCCAGCGTCCCTACCGGGTACGCGAACACCGGGGAGCTGTTTTTT; CDR3aa: CASVPTGYANTGELFF; v_gene: TRBV7-9; j_gene: TRBJ2-2; abundance: NA; d_gene: NA
CDR3nt: TGTGCCAGCAGTGAGATCGACTCTAGAAATCAGCCCCAGCATTTT; CDR3aa: CASSEIDSRNQPQHF; v_gene: TRBV6-1; j_gene: TRBJ1-5; abundance: NA; d_gene: NA
CDR3nt: TGTGCCAGCAGTTACTCGACTAGTAGTTCCGGGGAGCTGTTTTTT; CDR3aa: CASSYSTSSSGELFF; v_gene: TRBV6-5; j_gene: TRBJ2-2; abundance: NA; d_gene: NA
CDR3nt: TGTGCCAGCAGCTTCCGACGGGCGCAGCAGTACTTC; CDR3aa: CASSFRRAQQYF; v_gene: TRBV5-6; j_gene: TRBJ2-7; abundance: NA; d_gene: NA
CDR3nt: TGTGCCAGCTCACCAGGGGACAGGAGAAACACCATATATTTT; CDR3aa: CASSPGDRRNTIYF; v_gene: TRBV18; j_gene: TRBJ1-3; abundance: NA; d_gene: TRBD1
CDR3nt: TGTGCCAGCTCACCTTCGGAGACCCAGTACTTC; CDR3aa: CASSPSETQYF; v_gene: TRBV18; j_gene: TRBJ2-5; abundance: NA; d_gene: NA
CDR3nt: TGTGCCAGTAGTATGGGACAGGGGGTAATGAGCAATCAGCCCCAGCATTTT; CDR3aa: CASSMGQGVMSNQPQHF; v_gene: TRBV19; j_gene: TRBJ1-5; abundance: NA; d_gene: TRBD1
CDR3nt: TGTGCCAGCAGCCAGAGGACTAGCGGGGTACCCTACGAGCAGTACTTC; CDR3aa: CASSQRTSGVPYEQYF; v_gene: TRBV5-4; j_gene: TRBJ2-7; abundance: NA; d_gene: TRBD2
CDR3nt: TGTGCCAGCAGCTTAGAAGGGGGGATTCCCTACGAGCAGTACTTC; CDR3aa: CASSLEGGIPYEQYF; v_gene: TRBV11-2; j_gene: TRBJ2-7; abundance: NA; d_gene: NA
CDR3nt: TGTGCCAGCAGCGCCCGACTAGCGGGGGGGCAATCCTACAATGAGCAGTTCTTC; CDR3aa: CASSARLAGGQSYNEQFF; v_gene: TRBV21-1; j_gene: TRBJ2-1; abundance: NA; d_gene: NA
CDR3nt: TGTGCCAGCAGCCCTACTAGACAGACGGGTGGCTACACCTTC; CDR3aa: CASSPTRQTGGYTF; v_gene: TRBV11-2; j_gene: TRBJ1-2; abundance: NA; d_gene: NA
CDR3nt: TGTGCCAGTAGTCCGACGACAGGGGGGACCTATAATTCACCCCTCCACTTT; CDR3aa: CASSPTTGGTYNSPLHF; v_gene: TRBV19; j_gene: TRBJ1-6; abundance: NA; d_gene: TRBD1
CDR3nt: TGTGCCAGCAGCTTTGGGGTCAATGGCTACACCTTC; CDR3aa: CASSFGVNGYTF; v_gene: TRBV5-4; j_gene: TRBJ1-2; abundance: few; d_gene: NA
CDR3nt: TGTGCCAGCAGGGCAGGAGGGGGCAACTACGACGGGCAGTACTTC; CDR3aa: CASRAGGGNYDGQYF; v_gene: TRBV6-5; j_gene: TRBJ2-7; abundance: once; d_gene: NA
CDR3nt: TGTGCCAGTAGTATAGGGTGGGACAGGGAGAGGACTGAAGCTTTCTTT; CDR3aa: CASSIGWDRERTEAFF; v_gene: TRBV19; j_gene: TRBJ1-1; abundance: NA; d_gene: TRBD1
CDR3nt: TGTGCCAGCAGTGAAGCAGGGGCCCAAGAGACCCAGTACTTC; CDR3aa: CASSEAGAQETQYF; v_gene: TRBV6-1; j_gene: TRBJ2-5; abundance: NA; d_gene: NA
CDR3nt: TGTGCCAGCAGTCCCTCGACAGGGCCCCCCTACGAGCAGTACTTC; CDR3aa: CASSPSTGPPYEQYF; v_gene: TRBV6-5; j_gene: TRBJ2-7; abundance: NA; d_gene: TRBD1
CDR3nt: TGTGCCAGCAGTTACTCTGCGACAGGTCCGGGGCCCCAGCATTTT; CDR3aa: CASSYSATGPGPQHF; v_gene: TRBV6-2/TRBV6-3; j_gene: TRBJ1-5; abundance: once; d_gene: NA
CDR3nt: TGCGCCAGCAGCTTAGACAGGGGGCCGCAAGAGACCCAGTACTTC; CDR3aa: CASSLDRGPQETQYF; v_gene: TRBV5-1; j_gene: TRBJ2-5; abundance: once; d_gene: TRBD1
CDR3nt: TGTGCCAGCACCCTATCCGCGGGGCCACCCCCCTACGAGCAGTACTTC; CDR3aa: CASTLSAGPPPYEQYF; v_gene: TRBV28; j_gene: TRBJ2-7; abundance: NA; d_gene: NA
CDR3nt: TGTGCCACCACCAAGTACCCAGAGGGCTCGATTGGGTCCGAGCAGTACTTC; CDR3aa: CATTKYPEGSIGSEQYF; v_gene: TRBV15; j_gene: TRBJ2-7; abundance: NA; d_gene: NA
CDR3nt: TGTGCCAGCAGTTGGGGACTAGCGGGAGAAAAGCAGTACTTC; CDR3aa: CASSWGLAGEKQYF; v_gene: TRBV6-2/TRBV6-3; j_gene: TRBJ2-7; abundance: NA; d_gene: TRBD2
CDR3nt: TGCGCCAGCAGCTTGGCGAACAGGGGGCGTCCCACAGATACGCAGTATTTT; CDR3aa: CASSLANRGRPTDTQYF; v_gene: TRBV5-1; j_gene: TRBJ2-3; abundance: NA; d_gene: TRBD1
CDR3nt: TGTGCCAGCAGTGAAACGGACAGTAAAACACGGGGCTACACCTTC; CDR3aa: CASSETDSKTRGYTF; v_gene: TRBV28; j_gene: TRBJ1-2; abundance: NA; d_gene: NA
CDR3nt: TGTGCCAGCAGTTTCGACAGAGATGGAAACACCATATATTTT; CDR3aa: CASSFDRDGNTIYF; v_gene: TRBV6-5; j_gene: TRBJ1-3; abundance: NA; d_gene: NA
CDR3nt: TGTGCCAGCAGCACCAGCGTTCAGGGTGGTTTCGGAGATGAGCAGTTCTTC; CDR3aa: CASSTSVQGGFGDEQFF; v_gene: TRBV7-2; j_gene: TRBJ2-1; abundance: NA; d_gene: NA
CDR3nt: TGTGCCAGCAGCCCCCGGGGGAGCAGGGCGAGCAATGAGCAGTTCTTC; CDR3aa: CASSPRGSRASNEQFF; v_gene: TRBV7-9; j_gene: TRBJ2-1; abundance: NA; d_gene: NA
CDR3nt: TGTGCCAGCAGCACCGCGGACTCACCAGAGACCCAGTACTTC; CDR3aa: CASSTADSPETQYF; v_gene: TRBV7-2; j_gene: TRBJ2-5; abundance: few; d_gene: NA
CDR3nt: TGTGCCAGCAGAATAACTAGCGGGCCCGGGGCAGATACGCAGTATTTT; CDR3aa: CASRITSGPGADTQYF; v_gene: TRBV3-1/TRBV3-2; j_gene: TRBJ2-3; abundance: NA; d_gene: TRBD2
CDR3nt: TGTGCTAGCAGCCCCGGTCATCCGGCCGAGCAGTACTTC; CDR3aa: CASSPGHPAEQYF; v_gene: TRBV7-7; j_gene: TRBJ2-7; abundance: NA; d_gene: NA
CDR3nt: TGTGCCTGGAGTGTGTACGGGGGTTCTACCAAAAACATTCAGTACTTC; CDR3aa: CAWSVYGGSTKNIQYF; v_gene: TRBV30; j_gene: TRBJ2-4; abundance: NA; d_gene: NA
CDR3nt: TGTGCCAGCAGCGTAGTGGGCTCTGGGGCCAACGTCCTGACTTTC; CDR3aa: CASSVVGSGANVLTF; v_gene: TRBV9; j_gene: TRBJ2-6; abundance: NA; d_gene: NA
CDR3nt: TGTGCCAGCAGATGGGACAGTACTAACTATGGCTACACCTTC; CDR3aa: CASRWDSTNYGYTF; v_gene: TRBV6-5; j_gene: TRBJ1-2; abundance: NA; d_gene: TRBD1
CDR3nt: TGCGCCAGCAGCCGAACCTGTAGGGGAACACCATCTGGAAACACCATATATTTT; CDR3aa: CASSRTCRGTPSGNTIYF; v_gene: TRBV23-1; j_gene: TRBJ1-3; abundance: NA; d_gene: NA
CDR3nt: TGTGCCAGCAGTCCCAATGGGGGACCACCCCTCCACTTT; CDR3aa: CASSPNGGPPLHF; v_gene: TRBV27; j_gene: TRBJ1-6; abundance: NA; d_gene: NA
CDR3nt: TGCAGCCCGGCCTACAGGGGCAGGGACACCGGGGAGCTGTTTTTT; CDR3aa: CSPAYRGRDTGELFF; v_gene: TRBV29-1; j_gene: TRBJ2-2; abundance: NA; d_gene: TRBD1
CDR3nt: TGCGCCAGCAGCCCCGGACACGGGAACACTGAAGCTTTCTTT; CDR3aa: CASSPGHGNTEAFF; v_gene: TRBV10-1; j_gene: TRBJ1-1; abundance: NA; d_gene: NA
CDR3nt: TGCGCCAGCAGCCGGCTACTAGCGGGGGAAGGCGGGGAGCTGTTTTTT; CDR3aa: CASSRLLAGEGGELFF; v_gene: TRBV5-1; j_gene: TRBJ2-2; abundance: NA; d_gene: TRBD2
CDR3nt: TGTGCCAGCAGTTTAGAGTTTGGGACAGGGGGTAAGGGGGAGCTGTTTTTT; CDR3aa: CASSLEFGTGGKGELFF; v_gene: TRBV27; j_gene: TRBJ2-2; abundance: NA; d_gene: TRBD1
CDR3nt: TGTGCCAGCAGCCACGCAACCTACGAGCAGTACTTC; CDR3aa: CASSHATYEQYF; v_gene: TRBV3-1/TRBV3-2; j_gene: TRBJ2-7; abundance: NA; d_gene: NA
CDR3nt: TGTGCCAGCAGTTTATGGGGGGGCAATCAGCCCCAGCATTTT; CDR3aa: CASSLWGGNQPQHF; v_gene: TRBV27; j_gene: TRBJ1-5; abundance: NA; d_gene: NA
CDR3nt: TGTGCCAGTCGCACTAGCGGGAGTGGCGATGAGCAGTTCTTC; CDR3aa: CASRTSGSGDEQFF; v_gene: TRBV19; j_gene: TRBJ2-1; abundance: NA; d_gene: TRBD2
CDR3nt: TGTGCCAGCAGTCTGGGACGGGACTACAATCAGCCCCAGCATTTT; CDR3aa: CASSLGRDYNQPQHF; v_gene: TRBV28; j_gene: TRBJ1-5; abundance: once; d_gene: NA
CDR3nt: TGTGCCGGAGGGAGGAACACTGAAGCTTTCTTT; CDR3aa: CAGGRNTEAFF; v_gene: TRBV28; j_gene: TRBJ1-1; abundance: large; d_gene: NA
CDR3nt: TGCGCCAGCAGCTTGGATCAGGGGACCTACGAGCAGTACTTC; CDR3aa: CASSLDQGTYEQYF; v_gene: TRBV5-1; j_gene: TRBJ2-7; abundance: NA; d_gene: NA
CDR3nt: TGCGCCAGCAGCTTAGGACTAGGGGGGAAAGATACGCAGTATTTT; CDR3aa: CASSLGLGGKDTQYF; v_gene: TRBV5-1; j_gene: TRBJ2-3; abundance: NA; d_gene: NA